This passage covers 23 T cell receptor beta chains from one sample sequenced in a study of cytomegalovirus exposure and HLA in healthy donors. The PCR ran on 60 Vbeta and 13 Jbeta primers. The method was immunoSEQ multiplex PCR; TCRdb's version includes in-frame clones alone and lacks a portion of them. The repertoire holds roughly 99,000 clones, with roughly 80% as singletons. Specimen: PBMCs. Source of these receptors: a man aged 60 to 69 in good health and CMV-seropositive.

This clone showed up just a few times. V is TRBV7-9 and J is TRBJ1-5; no firm D call. CDR1 SEHNR and CDR2 FQNEAQ come from the germline V gene (reference sequence). Between the trimmed V and J ends, which lost 1 base and 8 bases, there was a span of 15 bases. This CDR3 comprises 15 residues. CDR3 nucleotide sequence: TGTGCCAGCAGCTTAGGTATCCGGGAACTGGAGCCCCAGCATTTT. It is translated as CASSLGIRELEPQHF.

This chain uses TRBV12-5 with TRBJ2-3; a possible D gene is TRBD2 (7 bases). The germline gives CDR1 LGHNT, CDR2 FRNRAP. The CDR3 length is 13 residues. Trimming stripped 8 bases from V and 4 bases from J, with 13 bases between. In nucleotides, the CDR3 is TGTGCTAGTTCCCGCGGGGGCGCAGATACGCAGTATTTT. It translates to CASSRGGADTQYF.

This chain links TRBV7-9 with TRBJ1-2; tentative D call: TRBD1 (6 bases). Trimming removed 0 bases from V and 8 bases from J, with 10 bases in between. The CDR3 has 13 amino acids. From germline, CDR1 is SEHNR and CDR2 FQNEAQ (reference sequence). The CDR3 here is CASSLAQGYGYTF. The CDR3 DNA sequence: TGTGCCAGCAGCTTAGCACAGGGCTACGGCTACACCTTC.

The chain uses TRBV6-5 and TRBJ2-3; tentatively, D is TRBD2 (5 bases). Trimming stripped 5 bases from V and 1 base from J, with 13 bases between. The V gene's germline CDR1 is MNHEY and CDR2 SVGAGI. The CDR3 consists of 15 residues. CDR3 coding DNA: TGTGCCAGCAGTCCTTCTACTAGTCGCACAGATACGCAGTATTTT. Translation: CASSPSTSRTDTQYF.

The gene calls are TRBV28 and TRBJ2-5, with D maybe TRBD1 (6 bases). Trimming stripped 4 bases from V and 5 bases from J, with 17 bases between. The CDR3 contains 15 residues. Germline V lookup: CDR1 MDHEN, CDR2 SYDVKM. The CDR3 nucleotides read TGTGCCAGCAGTTCCAGGGGACCAGCTATGGAGACCCAGTACTTC. This sequence encodes CASSSRGPAMETQYF.

This clone was counted only a few times. The chain uses TRBV6-1 and TRBJ2-2; TRBD1 might be the D (6 bases). The CDR3 extends over 14 amino acids. With 1 base removed from V and 4 bases from J, the gap between germline ends came to 7 bases. Germline CDR1 and CDR2: MNHNS and SASEGT. CDR3 protein: CASSEVGGTGELFF. CDR3 coding DNA: TGTGCCAGCAGTGAAGTAGGGGGCACCGGGGAGCTGTTTTTT.

The chain couples TRBV28 to TRBJ2-1, with 8 bases fitting TRBD2. CDR3 length: 11 amino acids. J lost 13 bases, V lost 3 bases, and 2 bases had no gene match. Germline V gene data show CDR1 as MDHEN and CDR2 as SYDVKM. Here the CDR3 DNA reads TGTGCCAGCAGTTTGGCGGGGGGCCAGTTCTTC. Amino acids: CASSLAGGQFF.

J is TRBJ1-5 and V is TRBV6-1; TRBD1 is a possible D gene (5 bases). The germline gives CDR1 MNHNS, CDR2 SASEGT. Trimming removed 8 bases at V and 5 bases at J, with 19 bases between. The CDR3 spans 15 residues. The chain's CDR3 is CASGVFRVGDQPQHF. The CDR3 DNA sequence: TGTGCCAGCGGAGTTTTCAGGGTAGGTGATCAGCCCCAGCATTTT.

The CDR3 nucleotides read TGTGCCAGCAGGACTATCCGGGGAGGAAACACCATATATTTT. It encodes CASRTIRGGNTIYF. The chain recombines TRBV6-1 with TRBJ1-3; unclear D gene. The V and J ends lost 6 bases and 4 bases respectively, with 13 bases between them. The CDR3 runs to 14 residues. CDR1 is MNHNS and CDR2 is SASEGT in the germline V gene.

This rearrangement joins TRBV5-1 to TRBJ2-5; D remains ambiguous. The V end lost 1 base, the J end lost 2 bases, and 9 bases lay between the germline ends. This CDR3 comprises 14 residues. CDR1 is SGHRS, CDR2 YFSETQ, per germline. The CDR3 here is CASSLMADQETQYF. CDR3 nucleotides: TGCGCCAGCAGCTTGATGGCAGATCAAGAGACCCAGTACTTC.

This clone was seen only a few times. The chain carries TRBV5-4 and TRBJ1-3; D is undetermined. The CDR3 covers 13 residues. In germline, CDR1 is SGHNT, CDR2 YYREEE (reference sequence). With 4 bases removed from V and 0 bases from J, the gap between germline ends came to 5 bases. As DNA, the CDR3 is TGTGCCAGCAGCCTTTACTCTGGAAACACCATATATTTT. It specifies CASSLYSGNTIYF.

This clone was seen more than once but under ten times. This chain uses TRBV9 with TRBJ1-2; 8 bases match TRBD1. The ends lost 0 bases at V and 8 bases at J; junction bases unmatched: 15. This CDR3 contains 17 residues. Germline CDR1 is SGDLS and CDR2 is YYNGEE. The CDR3, as DNA: TGTGCCAGCAGCGTAGCTGGGGGGGGGCAGGGGGCTCCGGGCTACACCTTC. Amino acid sequence: CASSVAGGGQGAPGYTF.

This clone was seen more than once but under ten times. The J gene is TRBJ1-1, the V gene TRBV4-1; 7 bases map to TRBD1. Germline CDR1 and CDR2: MGHRA and YSYEKL. V gave up 4 bases and J gave up 5 bases; unmatched junction bases: 4. The CDR3 totals 13 residues. CDR3 DNA sequence: TGCGCCAGCAGCCGAGAGACAGGGACTGAAGCTTTCTTT. It translates to CASSRETGTEAFF.

In this sample, this clone turned up once. V and J are TRBV19 and TRBJ2-7; tentatively, D is TRBD1 (7 bases). CDR3 length: 14 residues. The ends were cut back, 6 bases at V and 3 bases at J, with 15 bases in the middle. CDR1 LNHDA and CDR2 SQIVND come from the germline V gene (reference sequence). The CDR3: CASSWRGQNYEQYF. DNA of the CDR3: TGTGCCAGTAGCTGGAGGGGACAGAACTACGAGCAGTACTTC.

This rearrangement joins TRBV12-5 to TRBJ2-1; no definite D call. V was cut by 2 bases and J by 6 bases, with 2 bases left in between. The CDR3 runs 11 residues. Looked up from germline, CDR1 is LGHNT and CDR2 is FRNRAP. CDR3 DNA sequence: TGTGCTAGTGGTTTGCTCAATGAGCAGTTCTTC. It translates to CASGLLNEQFF.

In its sample, this clone was seen once. The chain couples TRBV19 to TRBJ1-5, with D perhaps TRBD1 (5 bases). This CDR3 comprises 16 residues. Trimming cost V 3 bases and J 2 bases, with 14 bases left between them. Germline V gene data show CDR1 as LNHDA and CDR2 as SQIVND (reference sequence). The CDR3 coding sequence is TGTGCCAGTAGTATTGGAGGGGCTATTCGCAATCAGCCCCAGCATTTT. As protein: CASSIGGAIRNQPQHF.

The chain recombines TRBV6-1 with TRBJ2-2; D possibly corresponds to TRBD2 (6 bases). CDR3 length: 14 amino acids. V lost 11 bases to trimming and J lost 4 bases, with 17 bases between them. Germline CDR1 and CDR2: MNHNS and SASEGT. The CDR3 bases are TGTGCCTCGGGAGCCCAGACCGGCACCGGGGAGCTGTTTTTT. This encodes CASGAQTGTGELFF.

The chain employs TRBV6-5 and TRBJ1-1; possibly TRBD1 for D (6 bases). CDR1 and CDR2 (germline): MNHEY, SVGAGI. This CDR3 is built from 15 residues. V lost 6 bases to trimming and J lost 1 base, with 15 bases between them. DNA for the CDR3: TGTGCCAGCAGCAGATCAGGGGCCTGGAACACTGAAGCTTTCTTT. This encodes CASSRSGAWNTEAFF.

The gene calls are TRBV11-2 and TRBJ2-2, with 12 bases identical to TRBD2. The CDR3 loop spans 16 amino acids. V lost 7 bases, J lost 5 bases, and 8 bases stayed unmatched. Germline V lookup: CDR1 SGHAT, CDR2 FQNNGV. DNA for the CDR3: TGTGCCAGCACTCTCCGACTAGCGGGGGCTACCGGGGAGCTGTTTTTT. Its translation: CASTLRLAGATGELFF.

The V gene is TRBV7-3, the J gene TRBJ1-2; TRBD1 matches at 8 bases. The length of the CDR3 is 14 residues. The V segment lost 5 bases and the J segment 4 bases; nucleotides outside the gene matches: 6. Germline-derived CDR1 and CDR2 are SGHTA and FQGTGA. CDR3 in DNA: TGTGCCAGCAGCCCAGGACAGGGTGTCTATGGCTACACCTTC. Encoded protein: CASSPGQGVYGYTF.

The chain recombines TRBV6-1 with TRBJ2-7; 7 positions match TRBD2. The CDR3 runs to 15 residues. The V and J ends lost 2 bases and 5 bases, in that order; junction bases with no gene match: 9. Germline loops: CDR1 MNHNS, CDR2 SASEGT. The CDR3 DNA follows: TGTGCCAGCAGTGAAAGGTCAGCGGGGTTGGACGAGCAGTACTTC. Translated, it gives CASSERSAGLDEQYF.

The chain carries TRBV7-3 and TRBJ2-3, with 7 bases that match TRBD2. Germline V gives CDR1 SGHTA, CDR2 FQGTGA. The CDR3 runs to 16 residues. The V and J ends lost 1 base and 9 bases, in that order; junction bases with no gene match: 13. The CDR3 loop is CASSLRVGAGVSTQYF. In DNA, the CDR3 is TGTGCCAGCAGCTTAAGAGTTGGTGCGGGGGTAAGCACGCAGTATTTT.

This clone was seen once. In DNA, the CDR3 is TGTGCCAGCAGCCCCGAGGTCCCAGATACGCAGTATTTT. Amino acids: CASSPEVPDTQYF. The chain combines TRBV5-6 with TRBJ2-3; D remains ambiguous. The CDR3 sequence is 13 residues long. V gave up 4 bases and J gave up 4 bases, with 10 bases separating them. In germline, CDR1 is SGHDT, CDR2 YYEEEE.